The entry below gives a single T cell receptor (beta chain) sequence along with its context. The entry originates in a study of blood T cell repertoires in COVID-19. Here immunoSEQ multiplex PCR was the method, and the copy in TCRdb shows in-frame clones only, minus some. This sample has 200,000 or so clones; approximately 90% occur once, and the top ten carry more than 3.5%. There are 14 residues in the CDR3. Looked up from germline, CDR1 is SEHNR and CDR2 is FQNEAQ (reference sequence). V dropped 7 bases and J dropped 7 bases, with 14 bases sitting between them. This TCR was sampled from a woman aged 40 to 55 with acute COVID-19. Sequenced material: PBMCs or T cells enriched from blood (not recorded which). The genes are TRBV7-9 and TRBJ1-6; TRBD1 is a possible D gene (5 bases). The CDR3: CASTAGFSNSPLHF. The CDR3 DNA sequence: TGTGCCAGCACCGCAGGGTTTTCGAATTCACCCCTCCACTTT.